This section outlines one T cell receptor (beta chain) sequence together with its context. The target of this receptor is not known. Qualities for individual bases were not recorded, and no much larger clone is one base off. TCRdb lists the instrument as Illumina HiSeq 1500. The public reads were quality trimmed at Q25 with fastp and then assembled into clones with MiXCR by TCRdb, keeping productive beta chains. Identical CDR3 proteins give one entry, which carries the most common genes and DNA. The sample records 100,000 to 150,000 distinct CDR3 sequences, more than 20% of which are singletons. Jointly, the top ten make up 34% of the sample. The sample belongs to a study of T cell repertoires in cytomegalovirus infection (dated by TCRdb to between 2018 and 2021). Broadly, across the study: Donor HLA type was relevant to the analysis, as public TCR beta signatures indicated carriage of CMV infection together with the matching HLA type.

Including the terminal cysteine and phenylalanine, the CDR3 comprises 14 residues. The read is trimmed to its CDR3 DNA, 42 bases read in frame from base 1. CDR1 and CDR2 are read off the germline V gene as SGHRS and YFSETQ. V loses 6 bases, J loses 3 bases, and the germline ends lie 13 bases apart. Study-level results and caveats: In both this cohort and an independent cohort of 300 to 450 donors, the cumulative frequency of public TCR beta family members distinguished carriers of CMV infection plus the relevant HLA type. The ex vivo response was dominated by HLA-C-restricted CMV-specific TCR beta clonotypes, which also provided the single most frequent clonotype in two of eight donors.

The chain is encoded by TRBV5-1 joined to TRBJ2-1; D gene: possibly TRBD1, on 7 matching bases. The sample taken for sequencing was PBMCs, sequenced either directly or after in vitro stimulation (not recorded which). The receptor's source is a human donor in good health (CMV status not recorded). Some clones in this sample may be carry-over from other donors' samples. CDR3 reads: CASNLQGGYNEQFF. The DNA sequence follows: TGCGCCAGCAACCTCCAGGGGGGCTACAATGAGCAGTTCTTC. The reference TRBV5-1 and TRBJ2-1 proteins fill in what lies around the CDR3, so the full variable domain reads KAGVTQTPRYLIKTRGQQVTLSCSPISGHRSVSWYQQTPGQGLQFLFEYFSETQRNKGNFPGRFSGRQFSNSRSEMNVSTLELGDSALYLCASNLQGGYNEQFFGPGTRLTVL.